Below, 27 T cell receptor beta chains from the same sample are listed, as sequenced in a study of shared clonotypes between healthy human individuals. Naive CD8 cells, CD45RO-negative and positively selected for CCR7, excluded terminally differentiated effector memory CD45RA+ cells. The assay was immunoSEQ multiplex PCR, and TCRdb's table has in-frame clones only and misses some. The profile shows 550,000 to 600,000 clones, roughly 98% of them singletons. Sequencing was done on a sample of naive CD8+ T cells sorted from blood. The source of these receptors is a young man in good health.

Only one count was recorded for this clone. The V call is TRBV30, the J call TRBJ1-1; D ambiguous. Germline assignment: CDR1 GTSNPN and CDR2 SVGIG (reference sequence). V gave up 0 bases and J gave up 0 bases, with 8 bases separating them. The CDR3 sequence is 14 residues long. The DNA for the CDR3 is TGTGCCTGGAGTGTTGACGGCATGAACACTGAAGCTTTCTTT. It is translated as CAWSVDGMNTEAFF.

The chain links TRBV9 to TRBJ2-5; D gene ambiguous. The germline CDR1 and CDR2 sequences are SGDLS and YYNGEE. The CDR3 contains 15 residues. V gave up 4 bases and J gave up 5 bases, with 18 bases separating them. The CDR3 coding sequence is TGTGCCAGCAGCCCCTCCCCCGACGCCGGGGAGACCCAGTACTTC. Its translation is CASSPSPDAGETQYF.

The rearrangement uses TRBV10-3 and TRBJ2-1; weak D call: TRBD2 (6 bases). V dropped 3 bases and J dropped 0 bases, with 12 bases sitting between them. CDR3 length: 16 residues. Germline V lookup: CDR1 ENHRY, CDR2 SYGVKD. Written as DNA, the CDR3 is TGTGCCATCAGTGACTTCGGGGAGGCCTCCTACAATGAGCAGTTCTTC. Translated: CAISDFGEASYNEQFF.

This chain uses TRBV10-1 with TRBJ2-7; maybe TRBD2 (5 bases). CDR3 length: 13 residues. Germline CDR1 WNHNN, CDR2 SYGVQD (reference sequence). V was cut by 0 bases and J by 4 bases, with 7 bases left in between. The CDR3: CASSESEGYEQYF. In nucleotides, the CDR3 is TGCGCCAGCAGTGAGTCTGAGGGATACGAGCAGTACTTC.

This chain connects TRBV29-1 to TRBJ1-3; no firm D call. V lost 5 bases and J lost 0, with 5 bases in between. This CDR3 contains 12 residues. Germline V CDR1 and CDR2: SQVTM, ANQGSEA. CDR3 coding DNA: TGCAGCGTTATATACTCTGGAAACACCATATATTTT. It specifies CSVIYSGNTIYF.

This chain's CDR3 is CASSSISGTSAYNEQFF. DNA of the CDR3: TGTGCCAGCAGTTCAATTTCCGGGACTAGCGCCTACAATGAGCAGTTCTTC. The rearrangement joins TRBV27 to TRBJ2-1; TRBD2 matches at 10 bases. This CDR3 has 17 residues. CDR1 MNHEY and CDR2 SMNVEV come from the germline V gene (reference sequence). Trimming took 4 bases from V and 2 from J; bases not matched to a gene: 8.

The gene calls are TRBV11-2 and TRBJ1-5; weak D call: TRBD1 (6 bases). CDR1 is SGHAT, CDR2 FQNNGV, per germline. V was trimmed by 0 bases and J by 7 bases, leaving 19 bases between them. This CDR3 spans 17 amino acids. The CDR3 spells CASSLERGNNGRQPQHF. The DNA of the CDR3 is TGTGCCAGCAGCTTAGAAAGGGGGAATAATGGTAGACAGCCCCAGCATTTT.

The rearrangement joins TRBV27 to TRBJ2-7; possibly TRBD1 or TRBD2 for D (6 bases each). This CDR3 contains 14 residues. V was trimmed by 6 bases and J by 3 bases, leaving 15 bases between them. The germline CDR1 and CDR2 sequences are MNHEY and SMNVEV (reference sequence). The CDR3: CASSLGAGYYEQYF. The CDR3 nucleotides read TGTGCCAGCAGCTTGGGGGCGGGGTACTACGAGCAGTACTTC.

The chain couples TRBV7-2 to TRBJ2-7, with a weak D call TRBD2 (6 bases). This CDR3 comprises 16 residues. Germline V gene lookup returns CDR1 SGHTA and CDR2 FQGNSA. Trimming cost V 5 bases and J 3 bases, with 20 bases left between them. CDR3 region: CASSHRGTGTYYEQYF. CDR3 nucleotide sequence: TGTGCCAGCAGCCACCGGGGGACCGGGACCTACTACGAGCAGTACTTC.

The CDR3 is CASSLAAGSSTDTQYF. The CDR3 coding sequence is TGTGCCAGCAGCTTAGCGGCAGGGTCTAGCACAGATACGCAGTATTTT. The V gene is TRBV7-8, the J gene TRBJ2-3, with a possible D match to TRBD1 (5 bases). Trimming took off 0 bases at V and 0 bases at J, with 10 bases between the two ends. Germline V gene sequence: CDR1 SGHVS, CDR2 FQNEAQ. This CDR3 has 16 amino acids.

This rearrangement joins TRBV6-1 to TRBJ2-5, with D perhaps TRBD1 (5 bases). The V gene's germline CDR1 is MNHNS and CDR2 SASEGT. This CDR3 contains 15 residues. Trimming removed 8 bases at V and 0 bases at J, with 16 bases between. The CDR3 here is CASRKQVRYQETQYF. In DNA, the CDR3 is TGTGCCAGCCGTAAACAGGTCAGATACCAAGAGACCCAGTACTTC.

The chain couples TRBV5-4 to TRBJ1-1, with TRBD1 as a possible D gene (6 bases). CDR3 size: 14 residues. V lost 4 bases to trimming and J lost 5 bases, with 15 bases between them. CDR1 is SGHNT and CDR2 is YYREEE in the germline V gene (reference sequence). This chain's CDR3 is CASSGNRELTEAFF. In nucleotides, the CDR3 is TGTGCCAGCAGCGGTAACAGGGAGCTTACTGAAGCTTTCTTT.

The V call is TRBV4-1, the J call TRBJ2-7; D is ambiguous. The CDR3 has 12 amino acids. V was pared by 2 bases and J by 7 bases, with 9 bases between. CDR1 and CDR2 (germline): MGHRA, YSYEKL. This CDR3 is CASSQPSLEQYF. Written as DNA, the CDR3 is TGCGCCAGCAGCCAACCAAGTTTGGAGCAGTACTTC.

The chain couples TRBV14 to TRBJ2-5; weak D call: TRBD2 (7 bases). Germline CDR1 reads SGHDN; CDR2 reads FVKESK. This CDR3 has 17 residues. Trimming cost V 1 base and J 2 bases, with 17 bases left between them. The CDR3 sequence: CASSQGTVYSGQETQYF. As DNA, the CDR3 is TGTGCCAGCAGCCAAGGGACAGTTTATAGCGGGCAAGAGACCCAGTACTTC.

This chain links TRBV7-8 with TRBJ2-7; D not certain. The CDR3 loop spans 14 amino acids. The V gene's germline CDR1 is SGHVS and CDR2 FQNEAQ. V dropped 2 bases and J dropped 1 base, with 9 bases sitting between them. The CDR3 loop is CASSLIGQSYEQYF. CDR3 sequence (DNA): TGTGCCAGCAGCTTAATAGGCCAGTCCTACGAGCAGTACTTC.

V usage is TRBV7-8 and J usage is TRBJ1-1, with no clear D. Germline V CDR1 and CDR2: SGHVS, FQNEAQ. The CDR3 is 14 residues long. V lost 3 bases and J 1 base, leaving 9 bases between the germline ends. The CDR3 DNA reads as TGTGCCAGCAGCTTTGGCGCTCCGAACACTGAAGCTTTCTTT. Its translation is CASSFGAPNTEAFF.

The V call is TRBV5-6, the J call TRBJ2-7; 11 bases are a match to TRBD2. In germline, CDR1 is SGHDT, CDR2 YYEEEE. The CDR3 loop spans 15 amino acids. V shed 5 bases and J 5 bases; nucleotides not matched to a gene: 9. DNA for the CDR3: TGTGCCAGCAGGGGGGCGACTAGCGGGAACCACGAGCAGTACTTC. Protein: CASRGATSGNHEQYF.

This clone is a singleton in its sample. The chain employs TRBV5-1 and TRBJ2-7; 9 bases agree with TRBD1. Germline CDR1 reads SGHRS; CDR2 reads YFSETQ. The CDR3 loop spans 14 amino acids. V lost 2 bases, J lost 4 bases, and 4 bases stayed unmatched. The CDR3 sequence is CASSFGQGRYEQYF. In nucleotides, the CDR3 is TGCGCCAGCAGCTTCGGACAGGGGAGATACGAGCAGTACTTC. Full variable domain (outside the CDR3, taken from reference TRBV5-1 and TRBJ2-7): KAGVTQTPRYLIKTRGQQVTLSCSPISGHRSVSWYQQTPGQGLQFLFEYFSETQRNKGNFPGRFSGRQFSNSRSEMNVSTLELGDSALYLCASSFGQGRYEQYFGPGTRLTVT.

This rearrangement joins TRBV13 to TRBJ2-3; 8 nucleotides align to TRBD1. This CDR3 is built from 16 residues. Germline V lookup: CDR1 PRHDT, CDR2 FYEKMQ (reference sequence). V trimming: 5 bases; J trimming: 4 bases; junction bases outside the gene matches: 11. The chain's CDR3 is CASSLTDRGSADTQYF. For the CDR3, the DNA is TGTGCCAGCAGCCTAACTGACAGGGGATCGGCAGATACGCAGTATTTT.

The chain recombines TRBV7-6 with TRBJ2-2; 7 positions match TRBD2. In germline, CDR1 is SGHVS, CDR2 FNYEAQ. V dropped 6 bases and J dropped 1; count of bases not matched to a gene: 8. This CDR3 spans 16 amino acids. The CDR3 spells CASRSTSAGNTGELFF. CDR3 nucleotides: TGTGCCAGCAGGTCTACTAGCGCGGGGAACACCGGGGAGCTGTTTTTT.

The chain uses TRBV7-3 and TRBJ1-2; 10 nucleotides agree with TRBD1. The CDR3 covers 13 residues. After removal of 4 bases from V and 10 bases from J, the junction contained 6 bases not matched to a gene. CDR1 is SGHTA and CDR2 is FQGTGA in the germline V gene. The CDR3 is CASSSGTGDFYTF. CDR3 nucleotide sequence: TGTGCCAGCAGCTCCGGGACAGGGGATTTCTACACCTTC.

The chain combines TRBV4-1 with TRBJ2-1; D gene unclear. This CDR3 comprises 15 residues. Trimming stripped 0 bases from V and 8 bases from J, with 14 bases between. CDR1 is MGHRA, CDR2 YSYEKL, per germline. The CDR3 bases are TGCGCCAGCAGCCAAGAGGGCTCTCCGATCGATGAGCAGTTCTTC. This gives the protein CASSQEGSPIDEQFF.

The gene calls are TRBV7-9 and TRBJ2-1; possibly TRBD2 for D (5 bases). Germline V gene sequence: CDR1 SEHNR, CDR2 FQNEAQ (reference sequence). V lost 5 bases and J lost 2, with 16 bases in between. The CDR3 covers 16 residues. In DNA, the CDR3 is TGTGCCAGCAGCCGCTTGAGGGTAGCTCCCTACAATGAGCAGTTCTTC. It translates to CASSRLRVAPYNEQFF.

V is TRBV27 and J is TRBJ2-7; 7 nucleotides line up with TRBD1. This CDR3 has 14 residues. V shed 2 bases, J shed 3 bases, and the junction held 4 bases outside the gene matches. CDR1 is MNHEY and CDR2 is SMNVEV in the germline V gene (reference sequence). The CDR3 region is CASSLGSGGYEQYF. The CDR3 bases are TGTGCCAGCAGTTTAGGTTCAGGGGGCTACGAGCAGTACTTC.

The V and J genes are TRBV7-9 and TRBJ2-7; no clear D. The germline V gene encodes CDR1 SEHNR and CDR2 FQNEAQ (reference sequence). Trimming took 5 bases from V and 4 from J, leaving 9 bases between them. CDR3 length equals 12 residues. The CDR3 bases are TGTGCCAGCAGCCCGGCCACTTACGAGCAGTACTTC. Its translation: CASSPATYEQYF.

The CDR3 DNA is TGTGCCAGCAGTTTGTCAGCGCACAGATCTGTCTCCTACGAGCAGTACTTC. It yields the protein CASSLSAHRSVSYEQYF. The V call is TRBV28, the J call TRBJ2-7; unclear D gene. V lost 3 bases, J lost 0 bases, and 18 bases lay in between. The CDR3 runs to 17 residues. Germline CDR1 is MDHEN and CDR2 is SYDVKM. The variable domain in full, with the rest retrieved from reference TRBV28 and TRBJ2-7, is DVKVTQSSRYLVKRTGEKVFLECVQDMDHENMFWYRQDPGLGLRLIYFSYDVKMKEKGDIPEGYSVSREKKERFSLILESASTNQTSMYLCASSLSAHRSVSYEQYFGPGTRLTVT.

J is TRBJ2-6 and V is TRBV9; tentatively, D is TRBD1 (5 bases). Per the germline V gene, CDR1 is SGDLS and CDR2 is YYNGEE. This CDR3 is 14 amino acids long. V was clipped by 3 bases and J by 2 bases, with 6 bases between them. CDR3 nucleotide sequence: TGTGCCAGCAGCGCAGGGACTGGGGCCAACGTCCTGACTTTC. Translated: CASSAGTGANVLTF.